This T cell receptor beta chain is drawn from a study of cytomegalovirus exposure and HLA in healthy donors (dated by TCRdb to between 2016 and 2019). Study-wide context: In an earlier analysis of 550 to 750 of the donors, 250 to 350 Gb of sequence data and 117 million unique TCR beta sequences from 180 million or so T cells were reported. Across approximately 400 genotyped donors of the cohort, an average of about 240,000 unique TCR beta nucleotide sequences per donor were sequenced, and 15% to 20% of those sequences were non-productive. HLA typing covered class I and class II loci at four-digit resolution. Among the roughly 400 genotyped donors, under 90% belonged to the genetic ancestry cluster associated with self-reported Caucasian donors. High-throughput TCR immunosequencing, statistical association of individual TCRs with disease status, and machine learning were combined to predict cytomegalovirus infection status. An earlier analysis of 587 of the donors used high-throughput TCR beta sequencing to judge whether each TCR beta V gene segment behaved as functional or pseudogenic. Every repertoire in the discovery cohort had been generated on one and the same sequencing platform. Rather than using new phenotypic data, the later analysis identified candidate immune exposures from TCR beta sequences and from how often those sequences occurred across donors. The study profiled the T cell repertoires of around 700 subjects by immunosequencing and related them to cytomegalovirus serostatus. The number of donors typed differed by locus, with about 629-630 for A, B, C, DRB1 and DQB1, roughly 550 for DQA1, 600 to 610 for DPA1, and some 440 for DPB1. Because of strong linkage in the cohort, four to six DR-DQ haplotypes were treated as single units for association and clustering. Donor age, sex, ethnicity and CMV serostatus were compiled alongside the repertoire data. A later analysis re-examined previously published TCR beta repertoires from 600 to 700 donors and added high-resolution HLA genotyping to investigate patterns of TCR occurrence. The study aimed to test whether cataloging public T cell receptors could reveal signatures of past pathogen exposure. About 310 gigabases of sequencing data and around 87 million unique TCR sequences were included in an early release covering over 600 HLA-typed donors. A later genetic analysis took genome-wide SNP genotypes for about 65% of the 666 donors and used that subset as a discovery cohort. In addition to the first cohort of 650 to 800 subjects, a separate validation cohort of approximately 110 different subjects was used. The research as a whole found: In a later analysis, some 17,000 TCR beta sequences were associated with specific HLA alleles at a false discovery rate of 0.05. Assigning TCR associations to individual alleles was difficult when HLA alleles, especially DR and DQ, strongly co-occurred. A total of roughly 160 TCR beta chains were listed by the study as associated with cytomegalovirus. A further reported finding was that TCR beta sequences accurately predicted the HLA-A and HLA-B alleles for most subjects in the first cohort. Because counts were too low, some 17 rarely observed V segments, including chromosome 9 orphons, were left out of the earlier analysis of 587 of the donors. The sequencing pipeline was judged likely to have produced a cluster of highly shared sequence variants as a technical artifact. In this cohort, only TCR beta chains were sequenced, and detectable features were limited by the absence of alpha or paired-chain data. The authors suggested that the approach could potentially be generalized to other disease states and immunological phenotypes. Across donors, most TCR sequences were observed very rarely, whereas some public TCRs were present in many individuals. According to a later analysis, TCR association rates differed among HLA loci, with DRB1 alleles showing the most associated TCRs and HLA-C alleles showing the fewest. In a later genetic analysis, fewer N-insertions in productive TCRs were reported among donors in an Asian-associated ancestry cluster than the roughly 710-donor mean. An earlier analysis of around 540 of the donors showed that most TCR beta V segments appeared in productive rearrangements either about 87% or about 30% of the time, which broadly matched IMGT annotations. Several of the top co-occurrence clusters appeared to be linked to parvovirus B19, influenza, CMV and Epstein-Barr virus, according to a later analysis. For the cohort, immune exposure information was limited to CMV serostatus. A few of the identified cytomegalovirus-associated TCR beta chains were confirmed in vitro to be specific for cytomegalovirus antigens. A later genetic analysis associated a missense DCLRE1C variant with V-gene and J-gene trimming of TCR beta chains, and an independent cohort replicated the association. Some IMGT-functional V segments, including TRBV6-2 and TRBV6-3, could not be told apart with the 87-base-pair reads, so those segments were excluded. Presence/absence analyses assumed roughly uniform sequencing depth across donors, an assumption that may not hold. In a later analysis, HLA-associated TCR beta chains showed more clonal expansion and lower generation probabilities than non-associated chains that were equally common. HLA typing was unavailable for some donors at each locus, so association tests used only the typed subset. Linkage disequilibrium might explain the correlated functional status among segregating V segments, but an unknown experimental factor could not be excluded. In both the original and validation cohorts, the classifier was reported to diagnose cytomegalovirus status with high specificity and sensitivity. Most CMV-associated TCR beta chains appeared to be HLA-restricted in a later analysis, and the HLA associations seemed to be driven largely by CMV exposure.

A remark on this clone: The antigen this receptor binds is unknown. No qualities accompany the bases; no much larger clone lies one base away.

The cohort was made up of about 670 healthy bone marrow donors. At the time of sampling, every cohort member was nominally healthy, though immune exposures that went unrecorded were likely present. The donor tested CMV seropositive and was one of the 289 seropositive cohort members. A peripheral blood sample was collected from each donor, and TCR beta sequencing was performed on peripheral blood mononuclear cells. Genomic DNA extraction from the blood cell samples was performed with the Qiagen DNeasy Blood Extraction Kit. The library was prepared using the immunoSEQ multiplex PCR assay. For the multiplex PCR, a mixture combining 60 forward primers for TCR Vbeta segments and 13 reverse primers for TCR Jbeta segments was used. Amplification of the CDR3 region of rearranged TCR beta genes was performed with a multiplex PCR assay on genomic DNA. The Illumina HiSeq System was used to sequence the amplified TCR beta libraries as 87-base-pair reads. The published analysis was carried out like this. A later analysis counted about 82 million unique TCR beta chains across the 666 repertoires, and around 9.9 million of these chains were shared by at least two donors. A nearest-neighbor algorithm error-corrected the raw reads and collapsed the reads into unique sequences, merging closely related sequences to remove PCR and sequencing errors. CDR3 sequences were aligned to IMGT reference sequences to assign V, D and J gene segments. For a sequence to be retained, at least a six-nucleotide match to both a V gene segment and a J gene segment was required. A rearrangement counted as productive if the CDR3 had no stop codons and remained in frame with V and J, and every other rearrangement counted as non-productive. Following IMGT convention, CDR3 was defined as the stretch from the second conserved V-encoded cysteine to the conserved J-encoded phenylalanine. The earlier analysis of some 600 of the donors excluded sequences that lacked an unambiguous match to a single V gene segment. In an earlier analysis of almost 600 of the donors, a V segment was called functional when productive rearrangements were above 56.7%, and segregating when the standard deviation between donors exceeded 5%. A statistical classification framework was built for diagnosing cytomegalovirus status from the catalog of TCR beta chain sequences. V and J gene assignment, in a later analysis, came from comparing TCR nucleotide sequences with IMGT/GENE-DB human TR gene sequences. The TCRdist pipeline was used in a later analysis to assign CDR3 sequences and most-parsimonious VDJ recombination scenarios. In a later analysis, each TCR beta chain was defined by its CDR3 amino acid sequence together with its V-gene family, and reads without a unique V-gene family were excluded. To address suspected cross-contamination and a sequencing artifact, a later analysis removed a few hundred highly shared, low-generation-probability nucleotide sequences. In a later analysis, a clonal expansion index was calculated for each public chain from normalized within-repertoire ranks of inferred template counts. In a later analysis, generation probabilities were computed using a VDJ recombination model fitted to out-of-frame rearrangements, and the results were checked against IGoR. In a later analysis, TCR-TCR, TCR-HLA and TCR-CMV co-occurrence was scored with hypergeometric tests, and a repertoire-size bias correction was applied to TCR pairs. To estimate false discovery rates, a later analysis permuted the HLA or CMV assignments 20 times. In a later analysis, co-occurring TCRs were grouped using DBSCAN, with TCRdist sequence similarity added in when clustering inside HLA-allele-positive subsets. For co-occurrence clustering, repertoires with fewer than 30,000 or more than 120,000 public chains were excluded, along with roughly 5 repertoires with anomalous nucleotide sharing. Held by TCRdb, this immuneACCESS table contains in-frame sequences only and omits some clones. Under half of the omission traces to an unresolved V gene where checked; the cause of the rest is unknown. The V and J calls and clone size are taken from that table; D and trimming were inferred from the DNA. The sample includes 150,000 to 200,000 clones, with around 75% observed a single time. The ten largest account for under 7% of the sample.

The CDR3 runs 13 amino acids, cysteine and phenylalanine included. The sequence is cut down to CDR3 DNA, 39 bases in frame from base 1. V is reduced by 6 bases and J by 1 base, leaving a spacing of 7 bases between them. CDR1 and CDR2, looked up from the germline V gene, are SNHLY and FYNNEI. Sequencing used PBMCs. Here the chain combines TRBV2 and TRBJ1-5; D gene: possibly TRBD1, on 5 matching bases. The TCR sequence derives from a woman aged 25 to 39 in good health and CMV-seropositive. Here the CDR3 is given as CASREGSNQPQHF. DNA sequence: TGTGCCAGCAGGGAGGGGAGCAATCAGCCCCAGCATTTT. Where the CDR3 stops, the reference TRBV2 and TRBJ1-5 genes take over; the full variable domain is EPEVTQTPSHQVTQMGQEVILRCVPISNHLYFYWYRQILGQKVEFLVSFYNNEISEKSEIFDDQFSVERPDGSNFTLKIRSTKLEDSAMYFCASREGSNQPQHFGDGTRLSIL.